This T cell receptor beta chain is from a study of cytomegalovirus exposure and HLA in healthy donors. Study-level points and caveats: Among TCR sequences, most were rare, though some public TCRs appeared in many donors. TCR beta sequences reportedly predicted most subjects' HLA-A and HLA-B alleles accurately. Sequencing had likely introduced a cluster of highly shared sequence variants as an artifact.

In regard to this clone: Antigen specificity is unknown.

Use of 60 Vbeta and 13 Jbeta primers characterized the PCR. Assay used: immunoSEQ multiplex PCR; TCRdb lists only in-frame clones, some missing. The top ten clones hold 4.5% to 7% of a sample with approximately 72,000 clones, 60% to 85% of them seen once. The source of this sequence is a male donor in good health and CMV-seropositive. Source material: PBMCs.

The CDR3 protein is CATRRDRGNTEAFF. The CDR3 DNA is TGTGCCACCAGAAGGGACAGGGGGAACACTGAAGCTTTCTTT. The V gene is TRBV15, the J gene TRBJ1-1; 10 nucleotides match TRBD1. V dropped 6 bases and J dropped 1; count of bases not matched to a gene: 2. This CDR3 contains 14 residues. CDR1 is LNHNV, CDR2 YYDKDF, per germline (reference sequence). Using reference TRBV15 and TRBJ1-1 for the parts outside the CDR3, the full variable domain is DAMVIQNPRYQVTQFGKPVTLSCSQTLNHNVMYWYQQKSSQAPKLLFHYYDKDFNNEADTPDNFQSRRPNTSFCFLDIRSPGLGDTAMYLCATRRDRGNTEAFFGQGTRLTVV.